The sequence of this T cell receptor (beta chain) was determined in a study of T cell changes during pregnancy in multiple sclerosis. CDR3 length: 16 residues. The V and J ends lost 0 bases and 0 bases, in that order; junction bases with no gene match: 2. Germline V gene sequence: CDR1 LGHNA, CDR2 YSLEER. This clone has a single count. This table comes from immunoSEQ multiplex PCR, and its TCRdb copy is limited to in-frame clones, with some not included. The repertoire holds 50,000 to 75,000 clones, with roughly 90% as singletons. The receptor's source is a female donor in good health, enrolled as a control in a pregnancy study. The genes are TRBV4-3 and TRBJ2-1; TRBD2 matches 7 bases. The specimen was peripheral blood, collected in the first trimester of pregnancy. The CDR3 DNA reads as TGCGCCAGCAGCCAAGAGCGGGGGTTCTCCTACAATGAGCAGTTCTTC. Protein: CASSQERGFSYNEQFF.